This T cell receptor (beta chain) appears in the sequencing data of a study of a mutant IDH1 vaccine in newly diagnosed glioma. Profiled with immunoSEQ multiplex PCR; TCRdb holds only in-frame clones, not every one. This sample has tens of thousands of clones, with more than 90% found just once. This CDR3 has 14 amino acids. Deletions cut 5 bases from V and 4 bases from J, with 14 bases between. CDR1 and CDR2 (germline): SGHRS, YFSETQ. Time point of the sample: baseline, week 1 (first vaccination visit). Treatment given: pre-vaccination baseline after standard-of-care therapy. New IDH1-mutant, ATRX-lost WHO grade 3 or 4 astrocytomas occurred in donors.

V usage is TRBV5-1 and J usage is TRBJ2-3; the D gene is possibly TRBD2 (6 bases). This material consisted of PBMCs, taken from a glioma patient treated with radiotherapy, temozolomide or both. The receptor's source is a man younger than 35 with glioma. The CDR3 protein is CASSRDSRSDTQYF. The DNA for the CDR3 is TGCGCCAGCAGTCGGGACTCAAGGTCAGATACGCAGTATTTT.